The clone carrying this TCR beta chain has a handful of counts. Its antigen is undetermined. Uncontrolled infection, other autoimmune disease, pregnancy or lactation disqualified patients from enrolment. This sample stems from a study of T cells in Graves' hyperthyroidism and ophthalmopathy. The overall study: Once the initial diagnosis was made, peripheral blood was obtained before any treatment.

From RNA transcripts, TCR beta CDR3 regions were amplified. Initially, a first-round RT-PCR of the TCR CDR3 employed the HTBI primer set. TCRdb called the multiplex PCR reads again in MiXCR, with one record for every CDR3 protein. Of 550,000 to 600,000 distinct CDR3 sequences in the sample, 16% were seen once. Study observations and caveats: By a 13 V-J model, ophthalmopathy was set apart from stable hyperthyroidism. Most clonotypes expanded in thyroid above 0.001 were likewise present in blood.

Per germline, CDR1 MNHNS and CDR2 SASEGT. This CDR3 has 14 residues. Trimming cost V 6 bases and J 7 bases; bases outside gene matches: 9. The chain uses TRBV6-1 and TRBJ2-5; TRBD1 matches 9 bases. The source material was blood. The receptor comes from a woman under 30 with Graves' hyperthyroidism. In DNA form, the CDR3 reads TGTGCCAGCAGAGGAACAGGGGGCGGTTGGACCCAGTACTTC. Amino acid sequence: CASRGTGGGWTQYF.